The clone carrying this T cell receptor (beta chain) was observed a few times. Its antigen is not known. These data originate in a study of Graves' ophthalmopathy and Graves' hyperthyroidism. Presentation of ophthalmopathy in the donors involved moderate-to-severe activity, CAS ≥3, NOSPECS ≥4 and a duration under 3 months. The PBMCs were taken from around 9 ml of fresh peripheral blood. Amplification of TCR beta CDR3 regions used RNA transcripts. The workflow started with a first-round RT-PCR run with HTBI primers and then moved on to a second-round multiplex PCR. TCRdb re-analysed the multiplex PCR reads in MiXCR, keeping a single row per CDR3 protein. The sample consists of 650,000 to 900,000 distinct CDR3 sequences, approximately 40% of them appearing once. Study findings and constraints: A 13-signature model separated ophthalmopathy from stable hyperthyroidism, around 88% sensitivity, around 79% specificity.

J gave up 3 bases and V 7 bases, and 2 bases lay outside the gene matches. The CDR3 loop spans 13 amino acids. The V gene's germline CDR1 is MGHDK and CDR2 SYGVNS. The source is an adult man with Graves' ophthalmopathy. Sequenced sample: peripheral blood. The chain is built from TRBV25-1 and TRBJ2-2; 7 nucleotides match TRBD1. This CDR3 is CASTTGHTGELFF. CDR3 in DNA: TGTGCCAGCACGACAGGGCACACCGGGGAGCTGTTTTTT.